The 26 T cell receptor beta chains given below trace back to one sample, sequenced in a study of T cells in women clearing cervical HPV infection. Here immunoSEQ multiplex PCR was the method, and the copy in TCRdb shows in-frame clones only, minus some. This table holds around 28,000 clones. Input material: blood buffy coat. The source is a woman between 18 and 75 years old with a cervical HPV16 infection that either progressed to CIN3+ or cleared (not recorded which).

CDR3 loop: CSPTPDRGNGYTF. The covered CDR3 bases are TGCAGCCCAACCCCGGACAGGGGTAATGGC. The chain links TRBV29-1 to TRBJ1-2; TRBD1 matches 9 bases. The read halts 3 residues ahead of the CDR3 end, with the missing end drawn from the germline J gene. J was trimmed by 6 bases and V by 8 bases; bases with no gene match: 10. The CDR3 covers 13 residues. Germline CDR1 reads SQVTM; CDR2 reads ANQGSEA.

About this clone: The read ends 3 residues early relative to the CDR3; the germline J gene fills the gap. The V and J genes are TRBV5-1 and TRBJ2-6; TRBD1 agrees at 9 bases. The CDR3 loop spans 17 amino acids. Germline V gives CDR1 SGHRS, CDR2 YFSETQ. Unmatched junction bases numbered 7, after V lost 6 bases and J lost 0 bases. Incomplete CDR3 DNA: TGCGCCAGCACCGGGGTGGGACAGGGCTCTGGGGCCAACGTC. This gives the protein CASTGVGQGSGANV. The full CDR3 protein reads CASTGVGQGSGANVLTF.

With regard to this clone: Read sequence stops 3 residues before the CDR3 end, and the germline J gene provides the missing end. The chain carries TRBV23-1 and TRBJ1-5, with TRBD1 matching 7 bases. TRBV23-1 is noted as an ORF with a role that remains uncertain. Trimming removed 4 bases from V and 4 bases from J; junction bases left unmatched: 13. The CDR3 extends over 17 amino acids. The part of the CDR3 DNA that was read is TGCGCCAGCAGTCCCCCCAGGGGGAGGGGCGATAATCAGCCC. Amino acid sequence: CASSPPRGRGDNQP. The full CDR3 protein reads CASSPPRGRGDNQPQHF.

Concerning this clone itself: The read is 3 residues too short to cover the CDR3 end, so that end is filled in from the germline J gene. The genes are TRBV7-2 and TRBJ2-7, with a weak D call TRBD2 (6 bases). The CDR3 loop spans 13 amino acids. V was trimmed by 5 bases and J by 2 bases, leaving 10 bases between them. Per germline, CDR1 SGHTA and CDR2 FQGNSA. The CDR3 bases that were read are TGTGCCAGCAGCCTAGGCGGGACCTACGAG. Translating gives CASSLGGTYE. The full CDR3 is CASSLGGTYEQYF.

In regard to this clone: From the germline J gene comes the end of the CDR3, since the read stops 3 residues before it. V usage is TRBV5-5 and J usage is TRBJ2-7, with D possibly TRBD1 on 5 matching bases. Trimming shortened V by 3 bases and J by 0 bases, and 13 bases separated the two germline ends. CDR3 size: 15 residues. Germline V lookup: CDR1 SGHKS, CDR2 YYEKEE (reference sequence). The DNA read from the CDR3 is TGTGCCAGCAGCTCTTTGAGACAGAGCTCCTACGAG. Translating gives CASSSLRQSSYE. The entire CDR3 is CASSSLRQSSYEQYF.

As for this clone: The read stops 3 residues short of the end of the CDR3; the missing end is completed from the germline J gene. The rearrangement uses TRBV30 and TRBJ1-1; TRBD1 matches at 9 bases. Per germline, CDR1 GTSNPN and CDR2 SVGIG (reference sequence). J was trimmed by 3 bases and V by 3 bases; bases with no gene match: 2. The CDR3 totals 13 residues. The CDR3 loop reads CAWRQGAYTEAFF. CDR3 DNA, as far as it was read: TGTGCCTGGAGACAGGGGGCTTACACTGAA.

As concerns this clone: The read comes to an end 3 residues before the CDR3 does, leaving the germline J gene to fill in the end. The chain has TRBV20-1 and TRBJ1-1; weak D call: TRBD1 (6 bases). Germline assignment: CDR1 DFQATT and CDR2 SNEGSKA (reference sequence). This CDR3 contains 18 residues. V was cut by 3 bases and J by 1 base, with 24 bases left in between. CDR3 bases read: TGCAGTGCTAGGAGTGAGTTGGGGGCGCAAAGGGGGAACACTGAA. As protein: CSARSELGAQRGNTE. The CDR3 reads in full as CSARSELGAQRGNTEAFF.

As concerns this clone: The sequenced fragment ends 3 residues before the CDR3 boundary, so the rest is inferred from the germline J gene. J is TRBJ1-1 and V is TRBV6-2 or TRBV6-3, with a weak D call TRBD1 (6 bases). The CDR3 sequence is 13 residues long. CDR1 and CDR2 from the germline V gene are MNHEY and SVGEGT. CDR3 region: CASSGQLGLEAFF. CDR3 DNA (partial): TGTGCCAGCAGCGGACAGTTGGGGTTGGAA.

As regards this clone: The CDR3 extends 3 residues past the end of the read, so its final part is completed from the germline J gene. The chain recombines TRBV5-1 with TRBJ2-2; 9 bases agree with TRBD1. CDR1 is SGHRS and CDR2 is YFSETQ in the germline V gene. This CDR3 spans 15 amino acids. The covered CDR3 bases are TGCGCCAGCAGCGCCCAGACAGGGGGTAATGAAAAG. Amino acids: CASSAQTGGNEK. Given in full, the CDR3 is CASSAQTGGNEKLFF.

About this clone itself: The read stops 3 residues short of the end of the CDR3; the missing end is completed from the germline J gene. The V call is TRBV19, the J call TRBJ1-5; 9 bases are a match to TRBD1. CDR1 is LNHDA, CDR2 SQIVND, per germline (reference sequence). V lost 2 bases to trimming and J lost 5 bases; unmatched junction nucleotides: 1. The CDR3 runs to 14 residues. CDR3 DNA (partial): TGTGCCAGTAGTATATGGACAGGGGATCAGCCC. It encodes CASSIWTGDQP. The entire CDR3 reads CASSIWTGDQPQHF.

The sequenced CDR3 bases are TGTGCCAGTGGACAGGAGTCCTCTGGGGCCAACGTC. Residues: CASGQESSGANV. The whole CDR3 region reads CASGQESSGANVLTF. The gene calls are TRBV7-6 and TRBJ2-6; 7 bases agree with TRBD1. The read stops 3 residues short of the end of the CDR3; the missing end is completed from the germline J gene. The CDR3 consists of 15 residues. Germline V lookup: CDR1 SGHVS, CDR2 FNYEAQ. The V gene end was trimmed by 9 bases and the J gene end by 0 bases; junction bases not matched to a gene: 5.

With respect to this clone: The read terminates 3 residues ahead of where the CDR3 ends, so the germline J gene completes it. This chain connects TRBV5-1 to TRBJ2-5; D is perhaps TRBD1 (5 bases). Germline V gene data show CDR1 as SGHRS and CDR2 as YFSETQ. The CDR3 consists of 15 residues. The V end lost 0 bases, the J end lost 0 bases, and 9 bases lay between the germline ends. The sequenced CDR3 bases are TGCGCCAGCAGCTTGGGACAGCCAAACCAAGAGACC. It specifies CASSLGQPNQET. In full, the CDR3 reads CASSLGQPNQETQYF.

As for this clone: The read ends 3 residues shy of where the CDR3 ends; the end is completed using the germline J gene. The rearrangement links TRBV4-1 to TRBJ2-7, with D perhaps TRBD1 (8 bases). Trimming cost V 0 bases and J 2 bases, with 17 bases left between them. The CDR3 runs to 17 residues. The germline CDR1 and CDR2 sequences are MGHRA and YSYEKL. This chain's CDR3 is CASSQDLTGGGTYEQYF. The sequenced CDR3 bases are TGCGCCAGCAGCCAAGATTTAACAGGGGGGGGAACCTACGAG.

On this clone: The missing CDR3 end, 3 residues past where the read stops, is filled in from the germline J gene. The rearrangement uses TRBV12-3 or TRBV12-4 and TRBJ2-2; 11 bases fit TRBD2. This CDR3 comprises 15 residues. The J segment lost 4 bases and the V segment lost 6 bases, leaving 4 bases of the junction unmatched. The CDR3 here is CASRIAGGGTGELFF. The part of the CDR3 DNA that was read is TGTGCCAGCAGGATAGCGGGAGGGGGCACCGGGGAG.

CDR3 residues: CATHGTDYGYTF. The covered CDR3 bases are TGTGCCACCCACGGGACAGACTATGGC. The rearrangement uses TRBV10-3 and TRBJ1-2, with 7 bases matching TRBD1. The CDR3 goes on 3 residues after the read ends, and that part is filled in from the germline J gene. The CDR3 totals 12 residues. V was clipped by 10 bases and J by 3 bases; unmatched bases: 5. CDR1 and CDR2 from the germline V gene are ENHRY and SYGVKD.

Points on this clone: With the read ending 3 residues before the CDR3 end, the germline J gene is used to fill in that end. The chain has TRBV11-1 and TRBJ2-7; the match to TRBD1 covers 7 bases. CDR1 and CDR2 from the germline V gene are SGHAT and FQDESV (reference sequence). This CDR3 comprises 15 residues. Trimming at V came to 1 base and at J to 5 bases, leaving 8 bases not matched to a gene. Incomplete CDR3 DNA: TGTGCCAGCAGCTTAGGCGACAGGGACGTCGACGAG. It is translated as CASSLGDRDVDE. The CDR3 in full is CASSLGDRDVDEQYF.

About this clone itself: The CDR3 extends 3 residues past the end of the read, so its final part is completed from the germline J gene. The chain has TRBV5-5 and TRBJ1-2; TRBD1 might be the D (6 bases). The CDR3 is 14 amino acids. Germline values: CDR1 SGHKS, CDR2 YYEKEE (reference sequence). The CDR3 bases that were read are TGTGCCAGCAGCCTAGACAGGCCCGAGAAAGGC. Protein sequence: CASSLDRPEKG. The entire CDR3 protein reads CASSLDRPEKGYTF. Supplemented by reference TRBV5-5 and TRBJ1-2, the full variable domain reads DAGVTQSPTHLIKTRGQQVTLRCSPISGHKSVSWYQQVLGQGPQFIFQYYEKEERGRGNFPDRFSARQFPNYSSELNVNALLLGDSALYLCASSLDRPEKGYTFGSGTRLTVV.

Turning to this clone: The CDR3 end is not reached by the read, which stops 3 residues before it; the germline J gene fills it in. The chain combines TRBV27 with TRBJ2-7; TRBD2 aligns across 9 bases. Unmatched junction bases numbered 14, after V lost 6 bases and J lost 2 bases. The CDR3 is made up of 17 amino acids. Germline V gives CDR1 MNHEY, CDR2 SMNVEV (reference sequence). CDR3 sequence: CASSQRSGSISPYEQYF. The part of the CDR3 DNA that was read is TGTGCCAGCAGCCAGCGTAGCGGGAGCATCAGCCCCTACGAG.

On this clone: The read gets to within 3 residues of the CDR3 end, and the germline J gene fills in the rest. The chain has TRBV19 and TRBJ1-6; 7 bases agree with TRBD1. The trim removed 5 bases at V and 8 bases at J, leaving 3 bases unmatched. Germline V CDR1 and CDR2: LNHDA, SQIVND (reference sequence). The CDR3 extends over 13 amino acids. The sequenced part of the CDR3 DNA is TGTGCCAGTAGTGCGCAGGGGGATTCACCC. Its protein product is CASSAQGDSP. The CDR3 in its entirety is CASSAQGDSPLHF.

By frequency, this clone registers medium-sized (0.01 to 0.1%). The read ends 3 residues shy of where the CDR3 ends; the end is completed using the germline J gene. This chain joins TRBV6-2 or TRBV6-3 and TRBJ2-3; TRBD2 agrees at 9 bases. Trimming took 6 bases from V and 2 from J; bases not matched to a gene: 6. This CDR3 spans 15 amino acids. Per the germline V gene, CDR1 is MNHEY and CDR2 is SVGEGT. The sequenced CDR3 bases are TGTGCCAGCAGCCTGCGGGGGGGCGCCACAGATACG. Encoded protein: CASSLRGGATDT. The entire CDR3 protein is CASSLRGGATDTQYF.

On this clone itself: The DNA ends 3 residues before the CDR3 does, and the rest of the CDR3 is filled in from the germline J gene. The chain uses TRBV7-3 and TRBJ1-2, with D possibly matching TRBD1 (6 bases). V dropped 5 bases and J dropped 3 bases, with 19 bases sitting between them. The CDR3 contains 16 residues. Germline loops: CDR1 SGHTA, CDR2 FQGTGA. CDR3 bases read: TGTGCCAGCAGCGAAACGGGAGGGGGATGGGACTATGGC. Translating it yields CASSETGGGWDYG. The full CDR3 is CASSETGGGWDYGYTF. Full variable domain (rest looked up from reference TRBV7-3 and TRBJ1-2): GAGVSQTPSNKVTEKGKYVELRCDPISGHTALYWYRQSLGQGPEFLIYFQGTGAADDSGLPNDRFFAVRPEGSVSTLKIQRTERGDSAVYLCASSETGGGWDYGYTFGSGTRLTVV.

As for this clone: The read ends 3 residues early relative to the CDR3; the germline J gene fills the gap. This chain joins TRBV7-9 and TRBJ1-6, with D unresolved. Per the germline V gene, CDR1 is SEHNR and CDR2 is FQNEAQ (reference sequence). Trimming stripped 5 bases from V and 6 bases from J, with 8 bases between. The CDR3 loop spans 13 amino acids. The sequenced CDR3 bases are TGTGCCAGCAGCCCGCGCGGTAATTCACCC. Protein product: CASSPRGNSP. The full CDR3 reads CASSPRGNSPLHF.

As concerns this clone: The CDR3 end is not reached by the read, which stops 3 residues before it; the germline J gene fills it in. The chain uses TRBV7-9 and TRBJ2-1; 10 nucleotides agree with TRBD1. V gave up 4 bases and J gave up 2 bases; unmatched junction bases: 2. The CDR3 sequence is 15 residues long. Germline CDR1 reads SEHNR; CDR2 reads FQNEAQ (reference sequence). CDR3 DNA, as far as it was read: TGTGCCAGCAGCTGGGACAGGGGAACCTACAATGAG. Translating gives CASSWDRGTYNE. The full CDR3 sequence reads CASSWDRGTYNEQFF.

On this clone itself: The CDR3 end lies 3 residues beyond the end of the read and is filled in from the germline J gene. This chain connects TRBV20-1 to TRBJ2-5, with 9 positions matching TRBD1. The CDR3 extends over 14 amino acids. The V segment lost 6 bases and the J segment 7 bases; nucleotides outside the gene matches: 12. CDR1 is DFQATT, CDR2 SNEGSKA, per germline (reference sequence). CDR3 DNA, as far as it was read: TGCAGTGCGAAACCGGGACAGGGTATCGGGACC. Encoded protein: CSAKPGQGIGT. The entire CDR3 protein is CSAKPGQGIGTQYF.

About this clone: The observed sequence ends 3 residues before the CDR3 terminus, with the missing tail filled in from the germline J gene. The chain is built from TRBV6-1 and TRBJ2-2; tentative D call: TRBD2 (6 bases). Germline CDR1 and CDR2: MNHNS and SASEGT. The CDR3 runs to 15 residues. V was cut by 4 bases and J by 9 bases, with 18 bases left in between. CDR3 in amino acids: CASSVVGSGRRELFF. CDR3 DNA, as far as it was read: TGTGCCAGCAGTGTTGTTGGTAGCGGTAGGCGGGAG.

As regards this clone: The read ends 3 residues shy of where the CDR3 ends; the end is completed using the germline J gene. The rearrangement uses TRBV20-1 and TRBJ2-5, with 15 bases matching TRBD2. The CDR3 length is 16 residues. The J segment lost 5 bases and the V segment lost 3 bases, leaving 7 bases of the junction unmatched. CDR1 is DFQATT and CDR2 is SNEGSKA in the germline V gene (reference sequence). CDR3: CSARKPGTSGRETQYF. Incomplete CDR3 DNA: TGCAGTGCTAGGAAACCTGGGACTAGCGGGAGGGAGACC.